These 11 T cell receptor beta chains were all obtained from the same sample, sequenced in a study of CD8+ T cells in alopecia areata listed by TCRdb under 2018. The sample's treatment or condition label is to be understood as: oral pan-JAK inhibitor, 5-10 mg twice daily. The library came from the immunoSEQ multiplex PCR assay. RNA was extracted from all samples and reverse transcribed into cDNA as template for TCR sequencing. TCRdb obtained this table from immuneACCESS and retained in-frame rearrangements with V and J assigned. These tables miss some clones; where compared with another copy, unresolved V genes account for less than half of the shortfall, and the remainder is unexplained. The sample contains around 100,000 clones, 55% to 70% of them found a single time. 15% to 20% of the sample lies in the top ten. Sequenced here: CD8+ T cells sorted from blood, sampled between weeks 55 and 65, from a patient treated with tofacitinib. Receptors originate from a human donor with alopecia areata.

The chain is built from TRBV23-1 and TRBJ2-7; perhaps TRBD2 as D (5 bases). TRBV23-1 falls under the ORF class, with uncertain function. This CDR3 region has 15 residues. Between the trimmed V and J ends, which lost 4 bases and 3 bases, there was a span of 16 bases. The CDR3: CASSRGGRTLYEQYF. Written as DNA, the CDR3 is TGCGCCAGCAGTCGAGGAGGAAGAACCCTCTACGAGCAGTACTTC.

The chain uses TRBV20-1 and TRBJ2-3, with a tentative D call TRBD1 (5 bases). V lost 3 bases and J lost 7, with 8 bases in between. Looked up from germline, CDR1 is DFQATT and CDR2 is SNEGSKA (reference sequence). CDR3 size: 11 residues. In DNA form, the CDR3 reads TGCAGTGCTAGCGACAGCTATACGCAGTATTTT. Protein product: CSASDSYTQYF.

The CDR3 DNA reads TGCGCCAGCAGCGTACAACAGGGTGATCCCTCCTACGAGCAGTACTTC. Protein product: CASSVQQGDPSYEQYF. V is TRBV5-1 and J is TRBJ2-7, with TRBD1 as a possible D gene (6 bases). This CDR3 is 16 amino acids long. V lost 4 bases and J 0 bases, leaving 17 bases between the germline ends. In germline, CDR1 is SGHRS, CDR2 YFSETQ.

This chain links TRBV30 with TRBJ2-4; D unresolved. Between the trimmed V and J ends, which lost 0 bases and 5 bases, there was a span of 8 bases. Germline V gene data show CDR1 as GTSNPN and CDR2 as SVGIG (reference sequence). This CDR3 is built from 13 residues. CDR3 DNA sequence: TGTGCCTGGAGTGTACCTCGGGAAAACATTCAGTACTTC. It codes for CAWSVPRENIQYF.

This clone was found a few times. V usage is TRBV11-2 and J usage is TRBJ1-4; D is undetermined. The V and J ends lost 1 base and 4 bases respectively, with 4 bases between them. The CDR3 covers 13 residues. CDR1 SGHAT and CDR2 FQNNGV come from the germline V gene. The CDR3 region has the DNA TGTGCCAGCAGCTTAGCCCTTAATGAAAAACTGTTTTTT. Protein product: CASSLALNEKLFF.

This clone was found once. The gene calls are TRBV30 and TRBJ1-5, with D possibly matching TRBD1 (5 bases). V gave up 5 bases and J gave up 4 bases, with 12 bases separating them. Germline V lookup: CDR1 GTSNPN, CDR2 SVGIG (reference sequence). The CDR3 sequence is 13 residues long. The CDR3 DNA is TGTGCCTGGGCGGACGGGGGGAATCAGCCCCAGCATTTT. It encodes CAWADGGNQPQHF.

This chain uses TRBV23-1 with TRBJ1-6, with 9 nucleotides matching TRBD1. TRBV23-1 is designated an ORF whose function remains uncertain. There are 16 residues in the CDR3. V shed 3 bases, J shed 6 bases, and the junction held 6 bases outside the gene matches. The DNA for the CDR3 is TGCGCCAGCAGTCAGCCGGACAGGGGAGGTAATTCACCCCTCCACTTT. It codes for CASSQPDRGGNSPLHF.

In this sample, this clone turned up a few times. This chain connects TRBV2 to TRBJ2-3; 8 positions agree with TRBD1. Unmatched junction bases numbered 6, after V lost 3 bases and J lost 4 bases. The germline V gene has CDR1 SNHLY and CDR2 FYNNEI. The length of the CDR3 is 15 residues. CDR3 region: CASSDYRGESDTQYF. The CDR3 DNA is TGTGCCAGCAGTGACTACAGGGGGGAGTCAGATACGCAGTATTTT.

The chain carries TRBV5-1 and TRBJ2-2; the D call may be TRBD1 or TRBD2 (5 bases each). This CDR3 contains 18 residues. The V end lost 2 bases, the J end lost 2 bases, and 19 bases lay between the germline ends. CDR1 and CDR2 from the germline V gene are SGHRS and YFSETQ. CDR3 nucleotide sequence: TGCGCCAGCAGCTTACCGACAGAGCGGACACTAAACACCGGGGAGCTGTTTTTT. Translation gives CASSLPTERTLNTGELFF.

This chain joins TRBV29-1 and TRBJ2-3, with D possibly TRBD1 on 5 matching bases. The CDR3 length is 14 residues. V gave up 4 bases and J gave up 4 bases, with 15 bases separating them. The germline V gene encodes CDR1 SQVTM and CDR2 ANQGSEA. The CDR3 sequence is CSVARVISPDTQYF. Written as DNA, the CDR3 is TGCAGCGTTGCCAGGGTTATAAGCCCAGATACGCAGTATTTT.

The rearrangement links TRBV7-9 to TRBJ1-2; possibly TRBD1 for D (5 bases). This CDR3 has 9 residues. V lost 8 bases and J lost 7, with 5 bases in between. Germline assignment: CDR1 SEHNR and CDR2 FQNEAQ (reference sequence). The CDR3 here is CASGGGYTF. The CDR3 DNA is TGTGCCAGCGGGGGTGGCTACACCTTC.